This is a list of T cell receptor beta chains from one sample in a study of identical twins. In TCRdb, the 5' RACE reads were re-called with MiXCR into one record per CDR3 protein. The table shows approximately 250,000 distinct CDR3 sequences, with 6.5% occurring only once. The same specimen was also included in a second study, on T cells expressing NK-cell markers.

The sample taken for sequencing was CD8+ T cells sorted from blood. Receptor source: a woman aged 18-29 years in good health. Both conserved end residues are part of each CDR3. A D gene is named only where the DNA matches it firmly. Expanded clones get a size class; other rows say once, few or many, or leave the size out.

CAIKLRGLFYEQYF	TGCGCCATCAAACTCAGGGGGCTTTTCTACGAGCAGTACTTC	TRBD1	TRBV5-1	TRBJ2-7	few
CASSLAGLAGEEWIQYF	TGTGCCAGCAGCTTAGCGGGACTAGCGGGAGAGGAGTGGATTCAGTACTTC	TRBD2	TRBV7-8	TRBJ2-4	many
CASSLRGTSKYF	TGTGCCAGCAGCTTAAGGGGGACTAGCAAGTACTTC	TRBD2	TRBV7-8	TRBJ2-5	many
CASSLSAGSNTEAFF	TGTGCCAGCAGTTTATCGGCAGGATCGAACACTGAAGCTTTCTTT	NA	TRBV27	TRBJ1-1	few
CASSLSVLAGEYF	TGTGCCAGCAGTTTATCGGTTCTCGCGGGAGAGTATTTT	TRBD2	TRBV27	TRBJ2-3	few
CASFGRVLTGELFF	TGTGCCAGCTTCGGTAGGGTTCTCACCGGGGAGCTGTTTTTT	NA	TRBV28	TRBJ2-2	NA
CASRDTSGLMKQYF	TGTGCCAGCAGGGATACTAGCGGCCTTATGAAGCAGTACTTC	TRBD2	TRBV2	TRBJ2-7	NA
CASRDPQGGSGELFF	TGTGCCAGCAGGGATCCGCAGGGGGGGTCCGGGGAGCTGTTTTTT	NA	TRBV12-3/TRBV12-4	TRBJ2-2	NA
CASSHPGRYSYNEQFF	TGCGCCAGCAGCCACCCCGGTCGGTACTCCTACAATGAGCAGTTCTTC	NA	TRBV4-1	TRBJ2-1	few
CASGWTRYEQFF	TGTGCCAGCGGGTGGACAAGATATGAGCAGTTCTTC	NA	TRBV12-3/TRBV12-4	TRBJ2-1	few
CASSPRDPLNEQFF	TGTGCCAGCAGCCCCCGGGACCCCCTAAATGAGCAGTTCTTC	NA	TRBV12-3/TRBV12-4	TRBJ2-1	few
CASSLVGALTEAFF	TGTGCCAGCAGCCTCGTCGGGGCACTCACTGAAGCTTTCTTT	NA	TRBV5-5	TRBJ1-1	NA
CASGLKLTSGESTDTQYF	TGTGCTAGTGGTTTGAAACTGACTAGCGGAGAAAGCACAGATACGCAGTATTTT	TRBD2	TRBV12-5	TRBJ2-3	NA
CASSLSDEQFF	TGTGCCAGCAGTTTATCAGATGAGCAGTTCTTC	NA	TRBV12-3/TRBV12-4	TRBJ2-1	many
CASNLEAGGPYEQYF	TGTGCCAGTAACCTGGAGGCGGGGGGCCCCTACGAGCAGTACTTC	TRBD2	TRBV19	TRBJ2-7	few
CASTGSLTDTQYF	TGTGCCAGTACCGGGAGCCTCACAGATACGCAGTATTTT	NA	TRBV19	TRBJ2-3	NA
CSVGYSSYEQYF	TGCAGCGTTGGTTACAGCTCCTACGAGCAGTACTTC	NA	TRBV29-1	TRBJ2-7	few
CASSYWGNEQYF	TGTGCCAGCAGTTACTGGGGGAACGAGCAGTACTTC	NA	TRBV6-2/TRBV6-3	TRBJ2-7	NA
CASSLGGRGGETQYF	TGTGCCAGCAGCTTAGGTGGGAGGGGGGGAGAGACCCAGTACTTC	NA	TRBV7-2	TRBJ2-5	few
CASTSGNEQFF	TGTGCCAGTACCTCGGGCAATGAGCAGTTCTTC	NA	TRBV19	TRBJ2-1	few
CASSQEGAYHEQYF	TGTGCCAGCAGCCAAGAAGGGGCGTACCACGAGCAGTACTTC	NA	TRBV3-1	TRBJ2-7	NA
CASSDQDSEGETQYF	TGTGCCAGCAGTGACCAGGATTCTGAGGGGGAGACCCAGTACTTC	NA	TRBV2	TRBJ2-5	NA
CASSPTTMNTEAFF	TGTGCCAGCAGTCCGACAACCATGAACACTGAAGCTTTCTTT	NA	TRBV12-3/TRBV12-4	TRBJ1-1	NA
CSARGGGRTYNEQFF	TGCAGTGCTAGAGGGGGCGGGAGGACCTACAATGAGCAGTTCTTC	TRBD2	TRBV20-1	TRBJ2-1	many
CASSPGQGAANYGYTF	TGTGCCAGCAGCCCGGGACAGGGGGCCGCTAACTATGGCTACACCTTC	TRBD1	TRBV7-9	TRBJ1-2	many
CSAHRTSGRANEQFF	TGCAGTGCCCATAGGACTAGCGGGAGGGCGAATGAGCAGTTCTTC	TRBD2	TRBV20-1	TRBJ2-1	few
CASSHSVFTAYNEQFF	TGTGCCAGCAGTCACTCCGTGTTTACAGCCTACAATGAGCAGTTCTTC	NA	TRBV6-5	TRBJ2-1	many
CASSQVVGPSSTDTQYF	TGCGCCAGCAGCCAAGTCGTCGGTCCTTCTAGCACAGATACGCAGTATTTT	NA	TRBV4-3	TRBJ2-3	many
CASSSGLGPDGNEQFF	TGTGCCAGCAGTTCGGGTCTGGGCCCGGATGGGAATGAGCAGTTCTTC	NA	TRBV6-5	TRBJ2-1	many
CASSVEGGQGAHEQFF	TGTGCCAGCAGCGTAGAGGGGGGACAGGGGGCCCATGAGCAGTTCTTC	TRBD1	TRBV9	TRBJ2-1	NA
CASSFSVRASPPRYSNQPQHF	TGTGCCAGCAGTTTCTCGGTTCGGGCTTCCCCCCCCCGATATAGCAATCAGCCCCAGCATTTT	NA	TRBV6-2/TRBV6-3	TRBJ1-5	few
CASRVGNTEAFF	TGTGCCAGCAGGGTAGGGAACACTGAAGCTTTCTTT	NA	TRBV25-1	TRBJ1-1	many
CASRGGGGTEAFF	TGTGCCAGCAGGGGAGGGGGGGGCACTGAAGCTTTCTTT	NA	TRBV12-3/TRBV12-4	TRBJ1-1	NA
CASSPNLGTLNEQFF	TGTGCCAGCAGTCCCAATCTAGGAACCCTCAATGAGCAGTTCTTC	NA	TRBV27	TRBJ2-1	few
CASSPPEGGGSYEQYF	TGTGCCAGCAGCCCCCCCGAGGGCGGGGGCTCCTACGAGCAGTACTTC	TRBD2	TRBV7-9	TRBJ2-7	few
CASSYLLGGGSYNEQFF	TGTGCCAGCAGTTACTTGCTGGGCGGGGGTTCCTACAATGAGCAGTTCTTC	TRBD2	TRBV6-2/TRBV6-3	TRBJ2-1	NA
CASRDGQGVPEAFF	TGTGCCAGCAGAGACGGCCAGGGGGTCCCTGAAGCTTTCTTT	TRBD1	TRBV2	TRBJ1-1	NA
CASSHIRDIPEAFF	TGCGCCAGCAGCCATATCCGGGACATTCCTGAAGCTTTCTTT	NA	TRBV4-1	TRBJ1-1	NA
CATATTGGLREQYF	TGTGCCACCGCAACGACAGGGGGCCTACGTGAGCAGTACTTC	TRBD1	TRBV12-3/TRBV12-4	TRBJ2-7	few
CASSMGLSYTDTQYF	TGTGCCAGCAGCATGGGACTATCCTACACAGATACGCAGTATTTT	NA	TRBV21-1	TRBJ2-3	many
CASSESVSRRSGNTIYF	TGTGCCAGCAGTGAATCCGTATCCAGGCGCTCTGGAAACACCATATATTTT	NA	TRBV6-1	TRBJ1-3	NA
CASSYDEQFF	TGTGCCAGCAGCTACGATGAGCAGTTCTTC	NA	TRBV11-2	TRBJ2-1	few
CASSFVATEAFF	TGTGCCAGCAGCTTTGTTGCGACCGAAGCTTTCTTT	NA	TRBV7-9	TRBJ1-1	many
CASSLLTSAEAFF	TGTGCCAGCAGCCTACTCACATCTGCTGAAGCTTTCTTT	NA	TRBV27	TRBJ1-1	few
CASSFGAGGNEQFF	TGTGCCAGCAGCTTCGGGGCGGGGGGCAATGAGCAGTTCTTC	TRBD2	TRBV5-6	TRBJ2-1	many
CSARDEGRGPNTGELFF	TGCAGTGCTAGAGATGAGGGGCGGGGGCCGAACACCGGGGAGCTGTTTTTT	NA	TRBV20-1	TRBJ2-2	many
CASSLESFVGTGVIDTQYF	TGTGCCAGCAGTTTAGAGTCTTTTGTCGGGACAGGGGTGATAGATACGCAGTATTTT	TRBD1	TRBV12-3/TRBV12-4	TRBJ2-3	many
CASSGLTEVVDTQYF	TGTGCCAGCAGCGGCCTAACGGAGGTAGTGGATACGCAGTATTTT	NA	TRBV9	TRBJ2-3	few
CASSETSGGYNEQFF	TGCGCCAGCAGCGAGACTAGCGGGGGGTACAATGAGCAGTTCTTC	TRBD2	TRBV4-1	TRBJ2-1	few
CSARVGQGAPNEQYF	TGCAGTGCTAGAGTTGGACAGGGGGCCCCCAACGAGCAGTACTTC	TRBD1	TRBV20-1	TRBJ2-7	many
CASSWRISYEQYF	TGTGCCAGCAGCTGGAGGATCTCCTACGAGCAGTACTTC	NA	TRBV7-8	TRBJ2-7	many
CASSLRQGIVYEQYF	TGCGCCAGCAGCTTGAGACAGGGGATCGTCTACGAGCAGTACTTC	TRBD1	TRBV5-1	TRBJ2-7	NA
CASSYGGVGANVLTF	TGTGCCAGCAGCTACGGCGGGGTAGGGGCCAACGTCCTGACTTTC	NA	TRBV7-9	TRBJ2-6	many